This record covers a single TCR beta chain. No cognate antigen has been identified for it. No base quality information exists; no much larger clone differs at one position. This sample was taken from a study of T cells in tuberculosis (dated by TCRdb to 2017 to 2018). About the study as a whole: To characterize T cells specific for the mycobacterial lipid antigen glucose monomycolate (GMM), the study used CD1B tetramers together with high-throughput TCR immunosequencing. A South African clinical cohort compared IGRA-negative adolescents, IGRA-positive adolescents with latent tuberculosis and adults with active tuberculosis, 10 to 11 per group. Results the study describes overall, beyond this receptor: Active tuberculosis TCR-alpha repertoires showed smaller mean NN-distances to GMM-specific TCRs than IGRA-negative controls, suggesting clonal expansion of these TCRs. Shorter CDR3-alpha lengths in active tuberculosis patients partly drove the smaller NN-distances, and the TCR-beta difference was not statistically significant. Clinical samples were selected based on which cryopreserved specimens were available, and the active tuberculosis cases were adults whereas the controls were adolescents. An accuracy of about 90% (AUROC over 0.8) was reached by a classifier using the diverse GMM-specific repertoire, compared with about 65% accuracy when GEM motif frequencies were used.

TCR libraries were generated with the immunoSEQ multiplex PCR assay, using TCR-beta and/or TCR-alpha/delta assays for each sample. The amplified TCR libraries were sequenced on the Illumina high-throughput platform. Processing in the source paper ran as follows. Clustering and dimensionality reduction relied on pairwise TCRdist distances among GMM-specific receptors from T cells that were either sorted ex vivo or expanded in vitro. Each clinical repertoire was assigned a mean NN-distance score, defined as the average TCRdist to the nearest 10% of tetramer-positive reference sequences. GEM TCR motif frequency was calculated as the fraction of unique TCRs that matched known GEM sequences by V/J usage and CDR3 length. Linear discriminant analysis with leave-one-out cross-validation, implemented in scikit-learn, was used to classify active tuberculosis. Held by TCRdb, this immuneACCESS table contains in-frame sequences only and omits some clones. Under half of the omission traces to an unresolved V gene where checked; the cause of the rest is unknown. The V and J calls and clone size come from that table; D and trimming were worked out from the DNA. Here the sample has more than 40,000 clones; about 95% occur a single time. The ten largest account for roughly 2% of the sample.

At study entry, adolescents were screened for latent tuberculosis infection using a tuberculin skin test and the QuantiFERON-TB GOLD In-Tube IGRA. Immunosequencing was performed on unsorted cryopreserved PBMC and covered approximately 100,000 T cells per clinical donor on average. Eleven high schools in the Worcester region of the Western Cape, South Africa, served as enrollment sites for adolescents aged 12 to 18 years. Ten M. tuberculosis-infected and around 10 uninfected adolescents were selected with matching for age and sex. PBMC from adolescents were isolated by density centrifugation from freshly drawn heparinized blood and were then cryopreserved. Trimming at the junction amounts to 2 bases on V and 5 bases on J, and the germline ends lie 10 bases apart. CDR1 and CDR2, per the germline V gene, are MDHEN and SYDVKM. The CDR3 covers 14 residues, taking in both the cysteine and the phenylalanine. Solely the CDR3 DNA is kept, with 42 bases framed from the first base.

The V gene is TRBV28 and the J gene is TRBJ1-5; the D gene cannot be named for sure. Sequencing input: PBMCs. The TCR was taken from a donor aged 10-30 years with latent tuberculosis or without tuberculosis infection. Some clones in this sample may be carry-over from other donors' samples. CDR3 reads: CASSLQAFYQPQHF. The nucleotide sequence is given as TGTGCCAGCAGTTTACAGGCGTTCTATCAGCCCCAGCATTTT. The variable domain in full, with residues beyond the CDR3 obtained from the reference TRBV28 and TRBJ1-5 genes, is DVKVTQSSRYLVKRTGEKVFLECVQDMDHENMFWYRQDPGLGLRLIYFSYDVKMKEKGDIPEGYSVSREKKERFSLILESASTNQTSMYLCASSLQAFYQPQHFGDGTRLSIL.